This TCR beta chain was profiled in a study of T cells after yellow fever vaccination. Overall study: Preparation of fractions with low cell numbers was performed using SMART-Seq v4 Ultra Low Input.

TCRdb re-called the 5' RACE reads with MiXCR, one entry per CDR3 protein. This sample has 300,000 to 400,000 distinct CDR3 sequences, with about 10% found just once. Points on this clonotype: The antigen is not known.

Notes on the study in general: Detected again after the booster were most primary-vaccination clones, at about 96% CD4 and around 91% CD8. Abundant bulk-population clonotypes could contaminate the FACS-sorted repertoires. Some clonotypes, a small share, were shared between CD4 and CD8 compartments.

CDR1 SGHAT and CDR2 FQNNGV come from the germline V gene. Trimming left V 6 bases short and J 0 bases short, with 15 bases between. The length of the CDR3 is 16 residues. The receptor's source is a man aged 18 to 29 who received the YFV17D yellow fever vaccine. The gene calls are TRBV11-2 and TRBJ2-1, with D tentatively TRBD1 or TRBD2 (6 bases each). Sequenced material: CD4+ T cells sorted from PBMCs, taken 45 days after the yellow fever booster vaccination. The CDR3: CASSTHGGLSYNEQFF. DNA of the CDR3: TGTGCCAGCAGTACCCACGGGGGCCTCTCCTACAATGAGCAGTTCTTC.